A selection of T cell receptor beta chains follows, all from one sample in a study of Graves' ophthalmopathy and Graves' hyperthyroidism. Via MiXCR, TCRdb re-called the multiplex PCR reads, giving one row per CDR3 protein. The top ten hold around 7% of the sample, which has 500,000 to 700,000 distinct CDR3 sequences, about 20% seen once. The sample consisted of peripheral blood. All receptors derive from a woman younger than 35 with stable Graves' hyperthyroidism. Some clones in this sample may be carry-over from other donors' samples. Each CDR3 is given without its conserved first and last residue. Expanded clones get a size class; other rows say once, few or many, or leave the size out.

J gene	clone size	V gene	CDR3 protein
TRBJ1-5	many	TRBV27	ASSLSLDRTSNQPQH
TRBJ2-5	many	TRBV7-2	ASSRQGARETQY
TRBJ2-1	few	TRBV5-4	ASSWGQSGIGYNEQF
TRBJ1-5	once	TRBV12-3/TRBV12-4	ASSRSGSQPQH
TRBJ2-2	few	TRBV4-3	ASSQGAASTGELF
TRBJ1-2	NA	TRBV14	ASSQDGVSYGYT
TRBJ1-2	many	TRBV4-1	ASSQGPLQGKGGYT
TRBJ1-5	many	TRBV6-1	ASSEMSNQPQH
TRBJ1-2	many	TRBV2	ASSEIGQGDGYT
TRBJ1-2	NA	TRBV27	ASSTGAGDYGYT
TRBJ1-5	NA	TRBV2	ASSEEGSRQPQH
TRBJ2-7	many	TRBV6-1	ASTGGSYEQY
TRBJ2-7	NA	TRBV6-5	ASSYNSGQPYEQY
TRBJ1-6	many	TRBV19	ASSPYKGGNSPLH
TRBJ1-2	many	TRBV20-1	SGERLYGYT
TRBJ2-7	many	TRBV7-9	ASTPFGAIEQY
TRBJ1-1	many	TRBV12-3/TRBV12-4	ASSPTGYYTEAF
TRBJ2-7	few	TRBV27	ASRETRTAYEQY
TRBJ2-5	many	TRBV29-1	SVPRGQETQY
TRBJ2-7	NA	TRBV15	ATSTLTDSSSYEQY
TRBJ1-1	NA	TRBV7-9	ASSWVQGADTEAF
TRBJ1-1	NA	TRBV12-3/TRBV12-4	ASRDTGIEMNTEAF
TRBJ2-7	few	TRBV20-1	SAPVQTYEQY
TRBJ2-2	few	TRBV5-5	ASSLAAERYTGELF
TRBJ2-5	few	TRBV9	ASSAGDGQETQY
TRBJ2-7	many	TRBV6-2/TRBV6-3	ASSSWDRDSYEQY
TRBJ1-1	many	TRBV10-1	ASSEWPRNTEAF
TRBJ1-1	many	TRBV5-5	ASSLVDGTEAF
TRBJ1-2	NA	TRBV6-2/TRBV6-3	ASGRQRTNYGYT
TRBJ2-7	NA	TRBV29-1	SVEVGTSGRGEQY
TRBJ1-1	many	TRBV5-1	ASSPTTGVRNTEAF
TRBJ1-6	many	TRBV6-1	ASSEPGQGVDSPLH
TRBJ2-7	few	TRBV11-1	AISPGDLYEQY
TRBJ2-5	few	TRBV29-1	SVEGGEETQY
TRBJ1-6	NA	TRBV2	ASSALRMGDNSPLH
TRBJ1-5	NA	TRBV3-1	AISRTRGNQPQH